This record looks at one TCR beta chain sequence and its context. TCRdb's table, derived via immunoSEQ multiplex PCR, lists solely in-frame clones and lacks some. This sample carries about 190,000 clones, over 80% of them seen once, and the ten largest clones take about 1.7%. This record comes from a study of control samples from healthy donors and cancer patients. The germline V gene has CDR1 LNHDA and CDR2 SQIVND (reference sequence). CDR3 length equals 14 residues. Trimming cost V 2 bases and J 2 bases, with 8 bases left between them. Sequenced: blood. This chain uses TRBV19 with TRBJ2-3; no clear D. This TCR was sampled from a man aged 30 to 39 in good health. CDR3 bases: TGTGCCAGTAGTATATCTGTTAACACAGATACGCAGTATTTT. It codes for CASSISVNTDTQYF.